These 28 T cell receptor beta chains were sequenced from one sample in a study of control samples from healthy donors and cancer patients (dated by TCRdb to about 2020). Library preparation used the immunoSEQ multiplex PCR assay. Entries here come from immuneACCESS through TCRdb and include only in-frame sequences with V and J called. Some clones fail to appear in such tables; in the studies checked, an unresolved V gene covers under half of the shortfall, and the cause of the remainder is unknown. Here the sample has approximately 110,000 clones; about 80% occur a single time. Approximately 13% of the sample rests with the top ten. The sequencing input was blood. The receptors come from a woman in her forties or fifties in good health.

The gene calls are TRBV28 and TRBJ2-6, with D hard to call. The CDR3 runs 16 residues. Trimming took off 4 bases at V and 0 bases at J, with 10 bases between the two ends. From germline, CDR1 is MDHEN and CDR2 SYDVKM. The CDR3 sequence: CASSSPGSSGANVLTF. DNA for the CDR3: TGTGCCAGCAGTTCCCCCGGCAGCTCTGGGGCCAACGTCCTGACTTTC.

The CDR3 reads CASSLGASGYNEQFF. The CDR3 DNA is TGCGCCAGCAGCTTGGGGGCTAGCGGTTACAATGAGCAGTTCTTC. The rearrangement links TRBV5-1 to TRBJ2-1; 7 bases are a match to TRBD2. Germline V gives CDR1 SGHRS, CDR2 YFSETQ. The V and J ends lost 0 bases and 4 bases, in that order; junction bases with no gene match: 4. The CDR3 totals 15 residues.

This clone is a singleton in its sample. This chain joins TRBV14 and TRBJ2-1; D gene uncertain. The V gene lost 1 base and the J gene lost 5 bases, with 6 bases spanning the gap. The germline V gene has CDR1 SGHDN and CDR2 FVKESK. There are 13 residues in the CDR3. CDR3 sequence (DNA): TGTGCCAGCAGCCAAGTACTAAACAATGAGCAGTTCTTC. Protein sequence: CASSQVLNNEQFF.

The chain carries TRBV7-9 and TRBJ2-3; no reliable D call. The CDR3 spans 15 residues. Germline V gene data show CDR1 as SEHNR and CDR2 as FQNEAQ (reference sequence). Trimming removed 5 bases at V and 0 bases at J, with 12 bases between. CDR3 sequence: CASSQAAPSTDTQYF. In nucleotides, the CDR3 is TGTGCCAGCAGCCAGGCGGCCCCTAGCACAGATACGCAGTATTTT.

The chain combines TRBV30 with TRBJ1-1; 7 positions agree with TRBD1. Germline loops: CDR1 GTSNPN, CDR2 SVGIG (reference sequence). The CDR3 totals 14 residues. Unmatched junction bases numbered 10, after V lost 5 bases and J lost 4 bases. Written as DNA, the CDR3 is TGTGCCTGGGGTTTGACAGGGCGCGGCACTGAAGCTTTCTTT. Translating it yields CAWGLTGRGTEAFF.

The rearrangement joins TRBV5-8 to TRBJ2-1, with a weak D call TRBD1 (6 bases). Germline CDR1 reads SGHTS; CDR2 reads YDEGEE. This CDR3 is 15 amino acids long. With 6 bases removed from V and 8 bases from J, the gap between germline ends came to 21 bases. CDR3: CASTILQAGDDEQFF. In nucleotides, the CDR3 is TGTGCCAGCACCATCCTCCAGGCAGGGGACGATGAGCAGTTCTTC.

The J gene is TRBJ2-7, the V gene TRBV2, with 10 nucleotides matching TRBD2. Germline V CDR1 and CDR2: SNHLY, FYNNEI. V was pared by 11 bases and J by 4 bases, with 8 bases of the junction left unmatched. The length of the CDR3 is 13 residues. As DNA, the CDR3 is TGTGCCTCCCAGAATAGCGGGGGGTACGAGCAGTACTTC. Translation: CASQNSGGYEQYF.

The chain joins TRBV6-2 or TRBV6-3 to TRBJ2-2, with D possibly matching TRBD1 (5 bases). Germline CDR1 reads MNHEY; CDR2 reads SVGEGT. V lost 6 bases to trimming and J lost 11 bases, with 13 bases between them. There are 12 residues in the CDR3. The DNA for the CDR3 is TGTGCCAGCAGCCCTCAGGGTTATGAGCTGTTTTTT. The encoded protein is CASSPQGYELFF.

The chain combines TRBV6-5 with TRBJ1-4; tentative D call: TRBD1 (5 bases). The V gene's germline CDR1 is MNHEY and CDR2 SVGAGI. With 6 bases removed from V and 7 bases from J, the gap between germline ends came to 15 bases. This CDR3 has 14 amino acids. CDR3 in amino acids: CASRNGGVGEKLFF. CDR3 sequence (DNA): TGTGCCAGCAGGAACGGGGGAGTCGGTGAAAAACTGTTTTTT.

The chain combines TRBV28 with TRBJ1-6, with D possibly matching TRBD1 (5 bases). CDR1 and CDR2 from the germline V gene are MDHEN and SYDVKM. The CDR3 extends over 14 amino acids. Trimming shortened V by 4 bases and J by 13 bases, and 17 bases separated the two germline ends. The CDR3 protein is CASSYEDSVGPLHF. CDR3 sequence (DNA): TGTGCCAGCAGTTATGAAGACAGTGTTGGTCCCCTCCACTTT.

The CDR3 nucleotides read TGCGCCAGCAGCCAAGTACAGGCAGAGAGCTACGAGCAGTACTTC. Protein product: CASSQVQAESYEQYF. This chain links TRBV4-1 with TRBJ2-7; weak D call: TRBD1 (5 bases). The CDR3 runs to 15 residues. The germline V and J ends were trimmed by 1 base and 3 bases, with 13 bases remaining between them. Germline V CDR1 and CDR2: MGHRA, YSYEKL.

The chain links TRBV3-1 (or the pseudogene TRBV3-2) to TRBJ2-3, with TRBD1 as a possible D gene (6 bases). CDR3 length: 19 residues. Germline assignment: CDR1 LGHDT and CDR2 YNNKEL (reference sequence). V lost 2 bases, J lost 0 bases, and 21 bases lay in between. CDR3 bases: TGTGCCAGCAGCCAACCAAGGGACACCGATAACCCTAGCACAGATACGCAGTATTTT. Residues: CASSQPRDTDNPSTDTQYF.

The chain has TRBV7-2 and TRBJ2-7; the match to TRBD2 covers 11 bases. This CDR3 has 17 amino acids. V was pared by 4 bases and J by 6 bases, with 14 bases of the junction left unmatched. Germline V gene sequence: CDR1 SGHTA, CDR2 FQGNSA. CDR3 sequence (DNA): TGTGCCAGCAGCTCGAGGAGACTAGCGGGGAGTCCCCGCGAGCAGTACTTC. Its protein is CASSSRRLAGSPREQYF.

The V call is TRBV2, the J call TRBJ2-3, with a weak D call TRBD2 (5 bases). Trimming left V 1 base short and J 0 bases short, with 5 bases between. Germline assignment: CDR1 SNHLY and CDR2 FYNNEI. CDR3 size: 14 residues. CDR3 DNA sequence: TGTGCCAGCAGTGAAGGGACTAGCACAGATACGCAGTATTTT. Translated: CASSEGTSTDTQYF.

The chain employs TRBV6-5 and TRBJ1-4; D is unresolved. Per the germline V gene, CDR1 is MNHEY and CDR2 is SVGAGI. Between the trimmed V and J ends, which lost 2 bases and 5 bases, there was a span of 0 bases. This CDR3 is built from 11 residues. The CDR3 here is CASSYNEKLFF. The DNA of the CDR3 is TGTGCCAGCAGTTACAATGAAAAACTGTTTTTT.

This clone came up once. The CDR3 DNA follows: TGTGCCTGGAGCCGGGGGGCGCCTTGGGAGCAGTACTTC. Translation gives CAWSRGAPWEQYF. The chain combines TRBV30 with TRBJ2-7; D possibly corresponds to TRBD2 (7 bases). This CDR3 spans 13 amino acids. V lost 3 bases and J lost 7, with 16 bases in between. Germline V gives CDR1 GTSNPN, CDR2 SVGIG (reference sequence).

The chain carries TRBV3-1 (or the pseudogene TRBV3-2) and TRBJ1-1, with a weak D call TRBD1 (5 bases). V lost 3 bases and J 6 bases, leaving 8 bases between the germline ends. CDR1 is LGHDT and CDR2 is YNNKEL in the germline V gene (reference sequence). The CDR3 covers 12 residues. CDR3 residues: CASSHRGPEAFF. CDR3 DNA sequence: TGTGCCAGCAGCCACCGGGGCCCTGAAGCTTTCTTT.

This chain links TRBV12-3 or TRBV12-4 with TRBJ2-7, with D perhaps matching TRBD1 (5 bases). The length of the CDR3 is 13 residues. V was shortened by 3 bases and J by 3 bases, with 9 bases between the two germline ends. In nucleotides, the CDR3 is TGTGCCAGCAGTTTGGGGCCCCTCTACGAGCAGTACTTC. Its protein is CASSLGPLYEQYF.

The chain combines TRBV4-1 with TRBJ1-3; TRBD1 might be the D (5 bases). The V end lost 2 bases, the J end lost 6 bases, and 20 bases lay between the germline ends. Germline values: CDR1 MGHRA, CDR2 YSYEKL. The CDR3 is 17 amino acids. CDR3 nucleotide sequence: TGCGCCAGCAGCCAAATATTCTTCCGGGGACTAGTAAACACCATATATTTT. Its protein product is CASSQIFFRGLVNTIYF.

V usage is TRBV27 and J usage is TRBJ2-5, with 8 bases fitting TRBD1. In germline, CDR1 is MNHEY, CDR2 SMNVEV (reference sequence). The junction had 9 bases not matched to a gene; V was cut back by 2 bases and J by 4 bases. The length of the CDR3 is 16 residues. This CDR3 reads CASSLLGQGIRETQYF. The CDR3 DNA follows: TGTGCCAGCAGTTTACTAGGACAGGGTATCCGAGAGACCCAGTACTTC.

The rearrangement joins TRBV7-3 to TRBJ1-5; D remains unclear. This CDR3 has 13 amino acids. From germline, CDR1 is SGHTA and CDR2 FQGTGA. Trimming pared 1 base from V and 5 bases from J, leaving 6 bases between. CDR3 DNA sequence: TGTGCCAGCAGCTTAAGAAGGGATCAGCCCCAGCATTTT. This sequence encodes CASSLRRDQPQHF.

The V gene is TRBV19, the J gene TRBJ2-2; the D call may be TRBD1 or TRBD2 (6 bases each). Per germline, CDR1 LNHDA and CDR2 SQIVND (reference sequence). This CDR3 region has 13 residues. Between the trimmed V and J ends, which lost 5 bases and 6 bases, there was a span of 10 bases. CDR3 loop: CASSPRGPGELFF. The CDR3 region has the DNA TGTGCCAGTAGTCCCCGGGGGCCCGGGGAGCTGTTTTTT. Looking up the rest from reference TRBV19 and TRBJ2-2 gives the full variable domain: DGGITQSPKYLFRKEGQNVTLSCEQNLNHDAMYWYRQDPGQGLRLIYYSQIVNDFQKGDIAEGYSVSREKKESFPLTVTSAQKNPTAFYLCASSPRGPGELFFGEGSRLTVL.

The CDR3 here is CATSEQGSGNQPQHF. CDR3 nucleotides: TGTGCCACCAGTGAGCAGGGTTCAGGCAATCAGCCCCAGCATTTT. The V and J genes are TRBV24-1 and TRBJ1-5; D is possibly TRBD1 (5 bases). The length of the CDR3 is 15 residues. Germline CDR1 is KGHDR and CDR2 is SFDVKD. The V end lost 4 bases, the J end lost 2 bases, and 11 bases lay between the germline ends.

This chain connects TRBV7-6 to TRBJ1-3; no firm D call. V was trimmed by 1 base and J by 4 bases, leaving 2 bases between them. Germline loops: CDR1 SGHVS, CDR2 FNYEAQ. The CDR3 consists of 12 residues. The CDR3: CASSLVGNTIYF. CDR3 DNA: TGTGCCAGCAGCTTAGTCGGAAACACCATATATTTT.

This clone was observed a single time. The chain couples TRBV11-3 to TRBJ2-7, with D perhaps TRBD1 or TRBD2 (5 bases each). This CDR3 has 15 amino acids. Trimming took 5 bases from V and 0 from J, leaving 14 bases between them. Germline V gene data show CDR1 as SGHNT and CDR2 as YENEEA. The CDR3 protein is CASSLGAASSYEQYF. CDR3 DNA: TGTGCCAGCAGCCTCGGGGCAGCTAGCTCCTACGAGCAGTACTTC.

This chain connects TRBV24-1 to TRBJ2-1, with 11 nucleotides matching TRBD2. The CDR3 runs 16 residues. V trimming: 4 bases; J trimming: 3 bases; junction bases outside the gene matches: 4. CDR1 and CDR2 (germline): KGHDR, SFDVKD. CDR3 sequence: CATSDPSGGHYNEQFF. The CDR3 nucleotides are TGTGCCACCAGTGACCCTAGCGGGGGGCACTACAATGAGCAGTTCTTC.

The J gene is TRBJ1-2, the V gene TRBV9, with 7 nucleotides matching TRBD1. The CDR3 covers 16 residues. Germline V gene lookup returns CDR1 SGDLS and CDR2 YYNGEE. Unmatched junction bases numbered 12, after V lost 3 bases and J lost 4 bases. The CDR3 nucleotides are TGTGCCAGCAGCGCCCTTCCGGGAGGGGGCGGCTATGGCTACACCTTC. Translation: CASSALPGGGGYGYTF.

This chain joins TRBV1 and TRBJ1-4; the DNA was not compared with TRBD1, the D call given in the table. TRBV1 is reported as a pseudogene. This CDR3 spans 12 amino acids. The CDR3 coding sequence is TGCACCAGCGGACAGTCGAATGAAAAACTGTTTTTT. Translated: CTSGQSNEKLFF.